This TCR beta chain is drawn from a study of T-cell reconstitution after alpha-beta-depleted transplantation in children. Unique molecular identifiers tagged the TCRbeta library. TCRdb re-analysed the PCR reads in MiXCR, keeping a single row per CDR3 protein. Here the sample spans about 230,000 distinct CDR3 sequences, about 11% being singletons. The V and J ends lost 7 bases and 8 bases, in that order; junction bases with no gene match: 9. This CDR3 is 13 amino acids long. Germline CDR1 and CDR2: SNHLY and FYNNEI. This clonotype was seen repeatedly, ten times or more. The chain combines TRBV2 with TRBJ1-2; 8 positions agree with TRBD1. Material: PBMCs, obtained before TCRalphabeta/CD19-depleted stem cell transplant. This TCR was recovered from a child younger than two with acute myeloid leukemia, due to receive a stem cell transplant. The CDR3 loop is CASIKQGARGYTF. The CDR3 DNA reads as TGTGCCAGCATTAAGCAGGGGGCCCGCGGCTACACCTTC. The variable domain in full, with the rest retrieved from reference TRBV2 and TRBJ1-2, is EPEVTQTPSHQVTQMGQEVILRCVPISNHLYFYWYRQILGQKVEFLVSFYNNEISEKSEIFDDQFSVERPDGSNFTLKIRSTKLEDSAMYFCASIKQGARGYTFGSGTRLTVV.